The next 30 T cell receptor beta chains were all read from a single sample in a study of cytomegalovirus exposure and HLA in healthy donors. The PCR contained 60 Vbeta and 13 Jbeta primers. Some clones are missing from TCRdb's copy, which holds only in-frame ones; the method was immunoSEQ multiplex PCR. The sample shows more than 85,000 clones, 65% to 80% of them seen only once. Sequenced input: PBMCs. These TCRs come from a woman aged 45-59 years in good health and CMV-seropositive.

V and J are TRBV6-6 and TRBJ1-1, with D maybe TRBD1 (6 bases). This CDR3 has 13 amino acids. Trimming stripped 7 bases from V and 1 base from J, with 10 bases between. CDR1 and CDR2 from the germline V gene are MNHNY and SVGAGI (reference sequence). The DNA for the CDR3 is TGTGCCAGCATAGGGACACGGAACACTGAAGCTTTCTTT. This encodes CASIGTRNTEAFF.

The rearrangement links TRBV29-1 to TRBJ1-2; 7 bases are a match to TRBD1. The CDR3 length is 14 residues. Germline V gene data show CDR1 as SQVTM and CDR2 as ANQGSEA. J lost 8 bases, V lost 3 bases, and 12 bases had no gene match. The CDR3 coding sequence is TGCAGCGTTGACTCCCTGGACAGGATGAAGGGCTACACCTTC. Protein: CSVDSLDRMKGYTF.

As to this clone: The junction does not match germline at one end; this may be a read error. This sequence joins TRBV7-9 and TRBJ1-2, with TRBD1 as a possible D gene (5 bases). Germline V CDR1 and CDR2: SEHNR, FQNEAQ (reference sequence). The CDR3 is 11 residues long. CDR3 DNA sequence: TGTTCCAGCAGCTTCGGACAAGGCTACACCTTC. It yields the protein CSSSFGQGYTF. The whole variable domain, filled in from reference TRBV7-9 and TRBJ1-2, reads DTGVSQNPRHKITKRGQNVTFRCDPISEHNRLYWYRQTLGQGPEFLTYFQNEAQLEKSRLLSDRFSAERPKGSFSTLEIQRTEQGDSAMYLCSSSFGQGYTFGSGTRLTVV.

The chain has TRBV13 and TRBJ2-1; 11 nucleotides align to TRBD2. The V and J ends lost 2 bases and 7 bases, in that order; junction bases with no gene match: 7. The CDR3 consists of 16 residues. The germline V gene encodes CDR1 PRHDT and CDR2 FYEKMQ (reference sequence). The CDR3 DNA is TGTGCCAGCAGCTTAACTAGCGGGAGTTTGAGTAATGAGCAGTTCTTC. This sequence encodes CASSLTSGSLSNEQFF.

This clone was picked up one time. V is TRBV29-1 and J is TRBJ1-3; D perhaps matches TRBD1 (5 bases). CDR3 length: 14 residues. CDR1 is SQVTM, CDR2 ANQGSEA, per germline. Trimming left V 7 bases short and J 6 bases short, with 19 bases between. The CDR3, as DNA: TGCAGCGCCCGATTACAGGAAAAGGCAAACACCATATATTTT. It specifies CSARLQEKANTIYF.

This clone was seen a few times. This chain links TRBV11-2 with TRBJ1-1, with 8 bases that match TRBD1. Trimming cost V 5 bases and J 7 bases; bases outside gene matches: 9. The V gene's germline CDR1 is SGHAT and CDR2 FQNNGV. The CDR3 runs 14 residues. The CDR3 region has the DNA TGTGCCAGCAGCCCCGGGACAGGCATTATTGAAGCTTTCTTT. Encoded protein: CASSPGTGIIEAFF. The variable domain in full, completed from reference TRBV11-2 and TRBJ1-1, reads EAGVAQSPRYKIIEKRQSVAFWCNPISGHATLYWYQQILGQGPKLLIQFQNNGVVDDSQLPKDRFSAERLKGVDSTLKIQPAKLEDSAVYLCASSPGTGIIEAFFGQGTRLTVV.

The chain links TRBV14 to TRBJ2-7; possibly TRBD1 for D (5 bases). Trimming stripped 5 bases from V and 3 bases from J, with 17 bases between. Germline values: CDR1 SGHDN, CDR2 FVKESK. The CDR3 runs to 15 residues. The CDR3 nucleotides read TGTGCCAGCAGCTATACCCCGACAGATTTCTACGAGCAGTACTTC. Translation gives CASSYTPTDFYEQYF. The whole variable domain, remainder taken from reference TRBV14 and TRBJ2-7, is EAGVTQFPSHSVIEKGQTVTLRCDPISGHDNLYWYRRVMGKEIKFLLHFVKESKQDESGMPNNRFLAERTGGTYSTLKVQPAELEDSGVYFCASSYTPTDFYEQYFGPGTRLTVT.

The chain joins TRBV2 to TRBJ2-5, with TRBD2 as a possible D gene (7 bases). The germline CDR1 and CDR2 sequences are SNHLY and FYNNEI. The V and J ends lost 9 bases and 1 base respectively, with 21 bases between them. The CDR3 extends over 16 amino acids. The CDR3 loop reads CASMGGPSGGQETQYF. The CDR3 DNA reads TGTGCCAGTATGGGGGGGCCTAGTGGGGGCCAAGAGACCCAGTACTTC.

This rearrangement joins TRBV6-1 to TRBJ1-2; D is possibly TRBD1 (5 bases). Trimming cost V 4 bases and J 5 bases, with 17 bases left between them. Germline values: CDR1 MNHNS, CDR2 SASEGT. This CDR3 spans 15 amino acids. CDR3 loop: CASSGQGRVVYGYTF. CDR3 coding DNA: TGTGCCAGCAGTGGGCAGGGCAGGGTCGTTTATGGCTACACCTTC.

The chain combines TRBV4-1 with TRBJ2-1; TRBD2 matches 11 bases. The CDR3 has 15 residues. Germline V gene data show CDR1 as MGHRA and CDR2 as YSYEKL. The junction had 5 bases not matched to a gene; V was cut back by 1 base and J by 9 bases. The CDR3 coding sequence is TGCGCCAGCAGCCAAGTTAGCGGGGGGGCCGTTGAGCAGTTCTTC. It translates to CASSQVSGGAVEQFF.

This chain connects TRBV4-1 to TRBJ1-1; D may be TRBD1 (6 bases). V was clipped by 0 bases and J by 7 bases, with 15 bases between them. The CDR3 covers 15 residues. CDR1 and CDR2 (germline): MGHRA, YSYEKL. The CDR3 sequence: CASSQEFGGGGEAFF. The CDR3, as DNA: TGCGCCAGCAGCCAAGAATTTGGGGGAGGGGGTGAAGCTTTCTTT.

The J gene is TRBJ1-3, the V gene TRBV25-1, with D maybe TRBD1 (5 bases). Trimming cost V 9 bases and J 11 bases, with 11 bases left between them. The CDR3 is 10 residues long. In germline, CDR1 is MGHDK, CDR2 SYGVNS. The chain's CDR3 is CASEGRAIYF. The CDR3 DNA follows: TGTGCCAGTGAGGGGAGGGCCATATATTTT.

The V and J genes are TRBV5-6 and TRBJ2-1, with 9 bases fitting TRBD2. Trimming cost V 6 bases and J 7 bases; bases outside gene matches: 14. CDR3 size: 16 residues. Germline-derived CDR1 and CDR2 are SGHDT and YYEEEE. As DNA, the CDR3 is TGTGCCAGCATCCGGGGGGCGGGGGGGCCTGGGAATGAGCAGTTCTTC. It yields the protein CASIRGAGGPGNEQFF.

The sample holds one count of this clone. The chain recombines TRBV5-1 with TRBJ2-3, with D possibly TRBD1 on 5 matching bases. Germline CDR1 is SGHRS and CDR2 is YFSETQ. The CDR3 length is 15 residues. V was trimmed by 2 bases and J by 1 base, leaving 11 bases between them. The CDR3 sequence: CASSLGASGTDTQYF. In DNA form, the CDR3 reads TGCGCCAGCAGCTTAGGGGCCTCGGGCACAGATACGCAGTATTTT.

The J gene is TRBJ1-2, the V gene TRBV10-3, with a weak D call TRBD1 (6 bases). The germline gives CDR1 ENHRY, CDR2 SYGVKD. This CDR3 is built from 15 residues. The V gene lost 10 bases and the J gene lost 0 bases, with 18 bases spanning the gap. The CDR3 DNA is TGTGCCACCTCAAGAGGACAGACGACTAACTATGGCTACACCTTC. This codes for CATSRGQTTNYGYTF.

The V gene is TRBV6-5, the J gene TRBJ2-7, with 8 bases matching TRBD1. The CDR3 is made up of 14 amino acids. V gave up 6 bases and J gave up 3 bases; unmatched junction bases: 7. The germline V gene has CDR1 MNHEY and CDR2 SVGAGI. The CDR3 coding sequence is TGTGCCAGCAGCCGAGGACAGGGTGGCTACGAGCAGTACTTC. This sequence encodes CASSRGQGGYEQYF.

V gene TRBV2 combines with J gene TRBJ1-5; D is possibly TRBD1 (5 bases). This CDR3 is 15 amino acids long. Trimming removed 8 bases from V and 5 bases from J, with 19 bases in between. Germline CDR1 and CDR2: SNHLY and FYNNEI. The CDR3 loop is CASRTPDGGDQPQHF. The CDR3 bases are TGTGCCAGCCGGACCCCGGACGGAGGGGATCAGCCCCAGCATTTT.

The rearrangement uses TRBV30 and TRBJ1-4; 7 bases align to TRBD1. Unmatched junction bases numbered 10, after V lost 1 base and J lost 8 bases. Germline CDR1 reads GTSNPN; CDR2 reads SVGIG (reference sequence). The CDR3 is 15 amino acids. CDR3 sequence reads: CAWSGDRAAGEKLFF. The CDR3 DNA sequence: TGTGCCTGGAGTGGTGACAGGGCCGCTGGGGAAAAACTGTTTTTT.

With regard to this clone: The junction differs from germline at one of its ends, possibly a read error. The rearrangement links TRBV7-9 to TRBJ1-5, with D maybe TRBD1 (6 bases). Germline CDR1 is SEHNR and CDR2 is FQNEAQ (reference sequence). The CDR3 runs 13 residues. The CDR3 loop is CSSNERGGEPQHF. The CDR3, as DNA: TGTTCCAGCAACGAGAGGGGGGGAGAGCCCCAGCATTTT.

This clone was counted between two and nine times. The chain joins TRBV6-6 to TRBJ2-1; D might be TRBD1 (5 bases). The CDR3 is 13 amino acids. Germline V gene data show CDR1 as MNHNY and CDR2 as SVGAGI (reference sequence). V was cut by 4 bases and J by 10 bases, with 14 bases left in between. The CDR3 here is CASSLTGSYEQFF. The CDR3 DNA reads TGTGCCAGCAGTTTAACAGGCTCATACGAGCAGTTCTTC.

The chain is built from TRBV5-6 and TRBJ1-1; the D gene is possibly TRBD1 (5 bases). The V gene's germline CDR1 is SGHDT and CDR2 YYEEEE. The CDR3 runs to 13 residues. V was clipped by 4 bases and J by 5 bases, with 12 bases between them. CDR3 DNA sequence: TGTGCCAGCAGCCTGGGGGGGGGAACTGAAGCTTTCTTT. Translated, it gives CASSLGGGTEAFF.

The chain carries TRBV7-8 and TRBJ2-3, with 7 nucleotides matching TRBD2. V was clipped by 2 bases and J by 5 bases; unmatched bases: 10. Germline V CDR1 and CDR2: SGHVS, FQNEAQ. The CDR3 extends over 16 amino acids. The CDR3: CASSLPRPGRVDTQYF. In DNA, the CDR3 is TGTGCCAGCAGCTTACCCCGGCCAGGGAGGGTAGATACGCAGTATTTT.

V is TRBV6-5 and J is TRBJ2-3; 10 bases align to TRBD2. The CDR3 contains 15 residues. Germline CDR1 MNHEY, CDR2 SVGAGI. V was pared by 2 bases and J by 5 bases, with 4 bases of the junction left unmatched. The CDR3 DNA reads TGTGCCAGCAGTTACAAGCGGGGGGGCCAAGATACGCAGTATTTT. Translation gives CASSYKRGGQDTQYF.

The V call is TRBV29-1, the J call TRBJ1-1, with 7 bases matching TRBD1. Germline V CDR1 and CDR2: SQVTM, ANQGSEA. The ends lost 6 bases at V and 6 bases at J; junction bases unmatched: 19. This CDR3 spans 16 amino acids. CDR3 nucleotides: TGCAGCGTCGGGGGCCTCTACAGGGGAGATAGTCCTGAAGCTTTCTTT. This codes for CSVGGLYRGDSPEAFF.

The chain carries TRBV11-2 and TRBJ2-7; perhaps TRBD1 as D (6 bases). Germline CDR1 is SGHAT and CDR2 is FQNNGV. The CDR3 spans 15 residues. V lost 6 bases to trimming and J lost 9 bases, with 24 bases between them. CDR3 bases: TGTGCCAGCAGTTCCAGACAGGTGACATCCCAGGGGCAGTACTTC. Amino acid sequence: CASSSRQVTSQGQYF.

The V and J genes are TRBV2 and TRBJ2-7; tentatively, D is TRBD1 (6 bases). Germline CDR1 is SNHLY and CDR2 is FYNNEI. V lost 7 bases and J lost 3, with 10 bases in between. This CDR3 comprises 12 residues. The CDR3 DNA reads TGTGCCAGCAAGGACAGAGTCTACGAGCAGTACTTC. It specifies CASKDRVYEQYF.

The V gene is TRBV7-3, the J gene TRBJ2-1, with 13 bases aligning to TRBD2. CDR3 length equals 15 residues. Trimming removed 5 bases from V and 7 bases from J; junction bases left unmatched: 5. From germline, CDR1 is SGHTA and CDR2 FQGTGA. In nucleotides, the CDR3 is TGTGCCAGCAGCCCTACTAGCGGGAGGGCAAATGAGCAGTTCTTC. Amino acids: CASSPTSGRANEQFF.

This sequence joins TRBV5-5 and TRBJ2-1, with 11 bases lining up with TRBD2. Germline assignment: CDR1 SGHKS and CDR2 YYEKEE (reference sequence). The ends lost 4 bases at V and 10 bases at J; junction bases unmatched: 22. The CDR3 runs 19 residues. The CDR3 DNA sequence: TGTGCCAGCAGCCCCCCCACAGGGCTTGGGACTAGCGGTCTAGGGGAGCAGTTCTTC. Amino acids: CASSPPTGLGTSGLGEQFF.

This rearrangement joins TRBV5-1 to TRBJ1-1; perhaps TRBD1 as D (6 bases). The CDR3 is 14 residues long. Between the trimmed V and J ends, which lost 6 bases and 1 base, there was a span of 13 bases. Germline lookup yields CDR1 SGHRS and CDR2 YFSETQ. The CDR3 reads CASTGASRNTEAFF. The CDR3 coding sequence is TGCGCCAGCACAGGGGCTTCCAGGAACACTGAAGCTTTCTTT.

The chain couples TRBV5-1 to TRBJ2-7, with D uncertain. Germline V gives CDR1 SGHRS, CDR2 YFSETQ. This CDR3 is built from 14 residues. Deletions cut 0 bases from V and 1 base from J, with 8 bases between. In DNA form, the CDR3 reads TGCGCCAGCAGCTTGGACAGTCCATCCTACGAGCAGTACTTC. Protein sequence: CASSLDSPSYEQYF.